The 28 T cell receptor beta chains given below trace back to one sample, sequenced in a study of siplizumab effects on memory and regulatory T cells. The protocol was immunoSEQ multiplex PCR, while the TCRdb copy is restricted to in-frame clones and leaves out a portion. The sample carries 75,000 to 100,000 clones, 85% to 95% recorded once. What was sequenced was non-Treg CD4+ T cells sorted from blood. The receptor source for this set is a human donor in good health.

The chain recombines TRBV5-6 with TRBJ1-2, with 7 nucleotides matching TRBD1. The trim removed 2 bases at V and 2 bases at J, leaving 9 bases unmatched. The CDR3 is 16 residues long. The germline V gene has CDR1 SGHDT and CDR2 YYEEEE. CDR3 bases: TGTGCCAGCAGCTTTATCGGGACAGCCATCAACTATGGCTACACCTTC. Encoded protein: CASSFIGTAINYGYTF. The full variable domain, rest sourced from reference TRBV5-6 and TRBJ1-2, is DAGVTQSPTHLIKTRGQQVTLRCSPKSGHDTVSWYQQALGQGPQFIFQYYEEEERQRGNFPDRFSGHQFPNYSSELNVNALLLGDSALYLCASSFIGTAINYGYTFGSGTRLTVV.

This chain joins TRBV28 and TRBJ1-4, with a weak D call TRBD1 (5 bases). V lost 5 bases to trimming and J lost 6 bases, with 13 bases between them. The CDR3 length is 14 residues. Per germline, CDR1 MDHEN and CDR2 SYDVKM. This CDR3 reads CASSPDTRDEKLFF. The CDR3, as DNA: TGTGCCAGCAGTCCGGACACAAGAGATGAAAAACTGTTTTTT. The full variable domain, completed using reference TRBV28 and TRBJ1-4, is DVKVTQSSRYLVKRTGEKVFLECVQDMDHENMFWYRQDPGLGLRLIYFSYDVKMKEKGDIPEGYSVSREKKERFSLILESASTNQTSMYLCASSPDTRDEKLFFGSGTQLSVL.

The J gene is TRBJ2-7, the V gene TRBV5-1; 8 nucleotides align to TRBD2. The germline gives CDR1 SGHRS, CDR2 YFSETQ. V trimming: 4 bases; J trimming: 6 bases; junction bases outside the gene matches: 12. The CDR3 length is 15 residues. The CDR3 nucleotides are TGCGCCAGCAGCACCTCTAGAGCGGGAGTAGGCGAGCAGTACTTC. Its translation is CASSTSRAGVGEQYF.

The rearrangement joins TRBV5-6 to TRBJ2-5; 10 bases line up with TRBD1. The CDR3 runs 14 residues. From germline, CDR1 is SGHDT and CDR2 YYEEEE. V shed 1 base and J 6 bases; nucleotides not matched to a gene: 3. The chain's CDR3 is CASSLWTGGKTQYF. The CDR3 DNA sequence: TGTGCCAGCAGCTTGTGGACAGGGGGAAAGACCCAGTACTTC.

V is TRBV5-1 and J is TRBJ2-3; either TRBD1 or TRBD2 may fit D (6 bases each). V was trimmed by 4 bases and J by 7 bases, leaving 22 bases between them. The germline CDR1 and CDR2 sequences are SGHRS and YFSETQ. This CDR3 has 16 amino acids. CDR3 sequence: CASSVGGPRSVNTQYF. The CDR3, as DNA: TGCGCCAGCAGCGTGGGGGGCCCAAGGAGTGTGAATACGCAGTATTTT.

The rearrangement joins TRBV9 to TRBJ1-1; the D gene is possibly TRBD1 (5 bases). Germline V gene data show CDR1 as SGDLS and CDR2 as YYNGEE. The CDR3 has 13 residues. The V gene lost 1 base and the J gene lost 6 bases, with 10 bases spanning the gap. Here the CDR3 DNA reads TGTGCCAGCAGCGTACGAGGGGAGCCTGAAGCTTTCTTT. Protein sequence: CASSVRGEPEAFF.

This clone was observed a few times. The V gene is TRBV25-1, the J gene TRBJ2-6; TRBD1 agrees at 11 bases. J lost 0 bases, V lost 4 bases, and 5 bases had no gene match. The CDR3 covers 18 residues. Germline V gene lookup returns CDR1 MGHDK and CDR2 SYGVNS. The CDR3 DNA sequence: TGTGCCAGCAGTGCCAGGGACAGGGGGGACTCTGGGGCCAACGTCCTGACTTTC. Amino acids: CASSARDRGDSGANVLTF.

This clone came up once. V gene TRBV28 combines with J gene TRBJ2-1, with 11 bases identical to TRBD2. The CDR3 consists of 15 residues. J gave up 5 bases and V 7 bases, and 7 bases lay outside the gene matches. CDR1 and CDR2 from the germline V gene are MDHEN and SYDVKM. CDR3 DNA: TGTGCCAGCATTGTAGCGGGAGGGCGGAACAATGAGCAGTTCTTC. Residues: CASIVAGGRNNEQFF.

The chain links TRBV27 to TRBJ2-1; D is possibly TRBD1 (5 bases). This CDR3 is 15 amino acids long. Between the trimmed V and J ends, which lost 3 bases and 0 bases, there was a span of 9 bases. Per the germline V gene, CDR1 is MNHEY and CDR2 is SMNVEV (reference sequence). The CDR3, as DNA: TGTGCCAGCAGTTTCCAGGGCCCCTCCTACAATGAGCAGTTCTTC. Encoded protein: CASSFQGPSYNEQFF.

This chain connects TRBV28 to TRBJ1-5; TRBD1 might be the D (6 bases). V gave up 6 bases and J gave up 6 bases, with 12 bases separating them. The CDR3 is 13 amino acids. In germline, CDR1 is MDHEN, CDR2 SYDVKM. CDR3 sequence (DNA): TGTGCCAGCAGCACAGGGAGTAGTCAGCCCCAGCATTTT. This sequence encodes CASSTGSSQPQHF.

The J gene is TRBJ2-5, the V gene TRBV29-1; unclear D gene. Trimming stripped 3 bases from V and 2 bases from J, with 7 bases between. The CDR3 is 12 amino acids. Per germline, CDR1 SQVTM and CDR2 ANQGSEA. CDR3 region: CSVDRQQETQYF. Here the CDR3 DNA reads TGCAGCGTTGATCGTCAGCAAGAGACCCAGTACTTC. The entire variable domain, with the rest obtained from reference TRBV29-1 and TRBJ2-5, is as follows: SAVISQKPSRDICQRGTSLTIQCQVDSQVTMMFWYRQQPGQSLTLIATANQGSEATYESGFVIDKFPISRPNLTFSTLTVSNMSPEDSSIYLCSVDRQQETQYFGPGTRLLVL.

V gene TRBV7-9 combines with J gene TRBJ1-2; tentatively, D is TRBD1 (5 bases). The germline gives CDR1 SEHNR, CDR2 FQNEAQ (reference sequence). This CDR3 has 14 residues. Trimming took off 2 bases at V and 6 bases at J, with 13 bases between the two ends. The chain's CDR3 is CASSLLGERDGYTF. CDR3 coding DNA: TGTGCCAGCAGCTTATTAGGGGAGAGAGATGGCTACACCTTC.

Notes on this clone: Distinct nucleotide sequences in the sample also encode this CDR3. V gene TRBV19 combines with J gene TRBJ2-2; no clear D gene. The CDR3 extends over 12 amino acids. The V gene lost 3 bases and the J gene lost 6 bases, with 5 bases spanning the gap. Germline lookup yields CDR1 LNHDA and CDR2 SQIVND (reference sequence). CDR3 amino acids: CASSIRSGELFF. The CDR3 nucleotides read TGTGCCAGTAGTATCCGGTCCGGGGAGCTGTTTTTT. The variable domain in full, completed from reference TRBV19 and TRBJ2-2, reads DGGITQSPKYLFRKEGQNVTLSCEQNLNHDAMYWYRQDPGQGLRLIYYSQIVNDFQKGDIAEGYSVSREKKESFPLTVTSAQKNPTAFYLCASSIRSGELFFGEGSRLTVL.

The chain recombines TRBV2 with TRBJ2-3, with 8 bases that match TRBD1. The J segment lost 1 base and the V segment lost 7 bases, leaving 7 bases of the junction unmatched. Germline CDR1 and CDR2: SNHLY and FYNNEI. The CDR3 sequence is 15 residues long. The CDR3 protein is CASTRGQGRTDTQYF. Written as DNA, the CDR3 is TGTGCCAGCACCAGAGGACAGGGCCGCACAGATACGCAGTATTTT.

The chain employs TRBV11-3 and TRBJ1-1, with D unclear. The germline gives CDR1 SGHNT, CDR2 YENEEA. V was clipped by 3 bases and J by 4 bases, with 9 bases between them. This CDR3 has 13 amino acids. CDR3 in amino acids: CASSFASSTEAFF. CDR3 sequence (DNA): TGTGCCAGCAGCTTCGCGAGCAGCACTGAAGCTTTCTTT.

This clone has a single count. The V gene is TRBV7-2, the J gene TRBJ2-7; TRBD2 agrees at 12 bases. The CDR3 spans 16 residues. CDR1 and CDR2 (germline): SGHTA, FQGNSA. J was trimmed by 5 bases and V by 0 bases; bases with no gene match: 5. The CDR3 protein is CASSLALLAGGNEQYF. Here the CDR3 DNA reads TGTGCCAGCAGCTTAGCGCTTCTAGCGGGAGGGAACGAGCAGTACTTC.

The chain is built from TRBV11-2 and TRBJ1-4; the D is unclear. The CDR3 extends over 15 amino acids. Looked up from germline, CDR1 is SGHAT and CDR2 is FQNNGV. Trimming pared 5 bases from V and 1 base from J, leaving 11 bases between. CDR3 region: CASSQQGLTNEKLFF. CDR3 DNA sequence: TGTGCCAGCAGCCAACAAGGGTTAACTAATGAAAAACTGTTTTTT.

The CDR3 region has the DNA TGTGCCAGCAGCTTGCGCACCCTACTGAGCGGGGACTACGAGCAGTACTTC. This sequence encodes CASSLRTLLSGDYEQYF. This rearrangement joins TRBV5-4 to TRBJ2-7, with 7 bases that match TRBD2. With V trimmed by 1 base and J by 3 bases, 13 bases remained unmatched. The CDR3 totals 17 residues. CDR1 and CDR2 (germline): SGHNT, YYREEE (reference sequence).

The chain links TRBV2 to TRBJ1-2, with D tentatively TRBD1 (5 bases). Germline CDR1 reads SNHLY; CDR2 reads FYNNEI. This CDR3 is built from 11 residues. V shed 11 bases and J shed 7 bases, with 14 bases lying between them. The chain's CDR3 is CAGTNRLGYTF. For the CDR3, the DNA is TGTGCCGGGACGAACAGGCTTGGCTACACCTTC. The full variable domain, completed using reference TRBV2 and TRBJ1-2, is EPEVTQTPSHQVTQMGQEVILRCVPISNHLYFYWYRQILGQKVEFLVSFYNNEISEKSEIFDDQFSVERPDGSNFTLKIRSTKLEDSAMYFCAGTNRLGYTFGSGTRLTVV.

The sample holds one count of this clone. V gene TRBV7-8 combines with J gene TRBJ1-1; D may be TRBD1 (6 bases). This CDR3 is 15 amino acids long. CDR1 is SGHVS and CDR2 is FQNEAQ in the germline V gene. Trimming cost V 2 bases and J 2 bases, with 12 bases left between them. CDR3 sequence: CASSLSTGTNTEAFF. As DNA, the CDR3 is TGTGCCAGCAGCTTATCGACAGGCACCAACACTGAAGCTTTCTTT. Full variable domain (missing parts from reference TRBV7-8 and TRBJ1-1): GAGVSQSPRYKVAKRGQDVALRCDPISGHVSLFWYQQALGQGPEFLTYFQNEAQLDKSGLPSDRFFAERPEGSVSTLKIQRTQQEDSAVYLCASSLSTGTNTEAFFGQGTRLTVV.

On this clone itself: A read error may produce the germline difference seen at one junction end. J is TRBJ2-3 and V is TRBV6-5, with D unclear. The CDR3 sequence is 9 residues long. Germline V gives CDR1 MNHEY, CDR2 SVGAGI. The CDR3, as DNA: TGTGCCAGCATAGATACGCAGTATTTT. Protein sequence: CASIDTQYF.

The DNA of the CDR3 is TGTGCCAGCAGCTTACGGGGGATTACCGGGGAGCTGTTTTTT. Translating gives CASSLRGITGELFF. The V call is TRBV7-2, the J call TRBJ2-2; weak D call: TRBD2 (6 bases). Trimming left V 2 bases short and J 5 bases short, with 9 bases between. Germline assignment: CDR1 SGHTA and CDR2 FQGNSA. CDR3 length: 14 amino acids.

This chain uses TRBV25-1 with TRBJ2-1; 9 bases align to TRBD1. Germline-derived CDR1 and CDR2 are MGHDK and SYGVNS. The CDR3 consists of 17 residues. The ends lost 5 bases at V and 5 bases at J; junction bases unmatched: 13. In DNA form, the CDR3 reads TGTGCCAGCAGTCGGGGGATAGTCCGGGACAGGGACAATGAGCAGTTCTTC. Translated: CASSRGIVRDRDNEQFF.

This sequence joins TRBV6-5 and TRBJ1-5; TRBD1 agrees at 8 bases. V trimming: 7 bases; J trimming: 7 bases; junction bases outside the gene matches: 9. The germline CDR1 and CDR2 sequences are MNHEY and SVGAGI. The CDR3 length is 14 residues. CDR3 nucleotides: TGTGCCAGCACGGGGACACAGGGGGGGCAGCCCCAGCATTTT. This gives the protein CASTGTQGGQPQHF.

The chain links TRBV4-1 to TRBJ1-4, with D unresolved. V was pared by 1 base and J by 5 bases, with 14 bases between. The CDR3 has 16 residues. Per the germline V gene, CDR1 is MGHRA and CDR2 is YSYEKL. CDR3 protein: CASSQGSAAQNEKLFF. The DNA for the CDR3 is TGCGCCAGCAGCCAAGGTAGCGCCGCCCAAAATGAAAAACTGTTTTTT.

With regard to this clone: Distinct nucleotide sequences in the sample also encode this CDR3. The chain employs TRBV28 and TRBJ2-7; unclear D gene. The ends were cut back, 5 bases at V and 4 bases at J, with 3 bases in the middle. The CDR3 spans 10 residues. Germline V CDR1 and CDR2: MDHEN, SYDVKM. CDR3 bases: TGTGCCAGCAGTCGGTACGAGCAGTACTTC. It encodes CASSRYEQYF.

The chain uses TRBV10-3 and TRBJ1-1, with D possibly matching TRBD1 (6 bases). Germline CDR1 is ENHRY and CDR2 is SYGVKD. V was pared by 8 bases and J by 7 bases, with 14 bases between. The CDR3 totals 12 residues. The CDR3 is CAIGEGGDEAFF. The DNA of the CDR3 is TGTGCCATCGGCGAAGGGGGGGATGAAGCTTTCTTT.

The J gene is TRBJ1-1, the V gene TRBV28; possible D gene TRBD1, 5 bases. Between the trimmed V and J ends, which lost 6 bases and 0 bases, there was a span of 11 bases. The CDR3 consists of 14 residues. Per the germline V gene, CDR1 is MDHEN and CDR2 is SYDVKM. CDR3 coding DNA: TGTGCCAGCAGGTGGGGACCGGTGAACACTGAAGCTTTCTTT. It codes for CASRWGPVNTEAFF.